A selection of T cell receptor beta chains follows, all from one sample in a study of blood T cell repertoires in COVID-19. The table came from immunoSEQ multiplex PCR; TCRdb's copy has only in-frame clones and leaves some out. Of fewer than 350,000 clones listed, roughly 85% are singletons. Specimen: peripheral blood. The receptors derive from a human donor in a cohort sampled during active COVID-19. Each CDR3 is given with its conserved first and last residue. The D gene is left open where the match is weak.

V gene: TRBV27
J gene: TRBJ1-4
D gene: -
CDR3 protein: CASSSPLRDKNEKLFF

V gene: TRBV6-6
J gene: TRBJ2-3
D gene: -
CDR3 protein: CASSFTGSITDTQYF

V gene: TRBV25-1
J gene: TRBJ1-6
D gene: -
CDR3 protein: CASSGQGRANSPLHF

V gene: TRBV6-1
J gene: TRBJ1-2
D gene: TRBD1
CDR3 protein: CASSEALGGQYGYTF

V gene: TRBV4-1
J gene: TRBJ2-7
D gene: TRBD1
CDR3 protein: CASSPGTGTYEQYF

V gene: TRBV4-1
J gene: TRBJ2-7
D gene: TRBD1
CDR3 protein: CASSQFISLGTGLIQSSYEQYF

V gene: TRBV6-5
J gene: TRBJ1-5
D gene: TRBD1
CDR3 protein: CASSPGQGYQPQHF

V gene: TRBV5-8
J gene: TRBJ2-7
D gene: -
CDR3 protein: CASSLKGAGRYEQYF

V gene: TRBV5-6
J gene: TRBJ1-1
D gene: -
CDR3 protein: CASSSAGKTEAFF

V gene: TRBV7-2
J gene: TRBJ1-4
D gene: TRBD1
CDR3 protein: CASSFGDRAEKLFF

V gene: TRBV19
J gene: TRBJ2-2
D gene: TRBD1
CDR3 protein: CASYRGTGELFF

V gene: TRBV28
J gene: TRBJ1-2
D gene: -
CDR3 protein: CASSLRATYGYTF

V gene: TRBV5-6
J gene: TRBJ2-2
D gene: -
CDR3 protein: CASSPTGTHNTGELFF

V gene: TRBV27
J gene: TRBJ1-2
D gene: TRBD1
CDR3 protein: CASSRDRYNYGYTF

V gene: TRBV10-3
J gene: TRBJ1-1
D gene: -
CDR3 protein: CAISESGSQNTEAFF

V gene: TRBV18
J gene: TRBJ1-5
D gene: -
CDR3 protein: CASSPPFEQGGISNQPQHF

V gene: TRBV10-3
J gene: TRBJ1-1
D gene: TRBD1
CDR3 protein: CAISQWTGRDNTEAFF

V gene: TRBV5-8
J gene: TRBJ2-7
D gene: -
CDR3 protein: CASSYRDIMDEQYF